A single TCR beta chain is shown here with its context. What it binds is unknown. Germline values: CDR1 LGHDT, CDR2 YNNKEL (reference sequence). V lost 3 bases and J lost 8; bases outside the gene matches: 5. This CDR3 region has 14 residues. This record comes from a study of CD8 T cells in ankylosing spondylitis. Libraries for TCR beta were made by quantitative 5'-RACE with molecular barcodes. TCRdb fed the 5' RACE reads into MiXCR, producing one record per CDR3 protein. The sample has roughly 370,000 distinct CDR3 sequences; around 24% are singletons. General study findings and limits: Both synovial fluid and blood in reactive arthritis had previously been reported to carry some motif variants. Those disease-linked clones were CD8+; they were also relatively rare in peripheral blood. Clones tied to disease were said to be significantly enriched in matched ankylosing spondylitis synovial fluid. Apparently characteristic of ankylosing spondylitis blood was a TCR beta motif (fewer than ten highly homologous variants).

This receptor was identified in a male donor with ankylosing spondylitis. The sample was blood, either unsorted or a sorted T cell fraction (not recorded which). The chain has TRBV3-1 and TRBJ2-1; 9 bases fit TRBD2. CDR3 DNA: TGTGCCAGCAGCCATGGCGGGAGGGCTGATGAGCAGTTCTTC. Translation: CASSHGGRADEQFF.